This passage covers 26 T cell receptor beta chains from one sample sequenced in a study of cytomegalovirus exposure and HLA in healthy donors. Sequencing used immunoSEQ multiplex PCR; TCRdb keeps in-frame clones, though not all of them. Here the sample spans 180,000 or so clones, approximately 86% being singletons. Input material: PBMCs. Receptors were obtained from a man aged 25 to 40 in good health and CMV-seropositive.

The chain joins TRBV6-1 to TRBJ1-5; unclear D gene. This CDR3 region has 16 residues. V was clipped by 1 base and J by 9 bases, with 19 bases between them. Germline V gene sequence: CDR1 MNHNS, CDR2 SASEGT. CDR3 protein: CASSEDQAPKLRPQHF. In nucleotides, the CDR3 is TGTGCCAGCAGTGAAGATCAGGCCCCAAAGCTTCGGCCCCAGCATTTT.

The gene calls are TRBV11-3 and TRBJ1-5; D uncertain. From germline, CDR1 is SGHNT and CDR2 YENEEA. The CDR3 covers 13 residues. Trimming pared 1 base from V and 11 bases from J, leaving 12 bases between. The CDR3 nucleotides are TGTGCCAGCAGCTTAGCGCCCTGGGCGGCCCAGCATTTT. Encoded protein: CASSLAPWAAQHF.

The chain is built from TRBV4-3 and TRBJ1-6, with D perhaps matching TRBD1 (5 bases). The CDR3 has 19 amino acids. With 3 bases removed from V and 0 bases from J, the gap between germline ends came to 18 bases. Looked up from germline, CDR1 is LGHNA and CDR2 is YSLEER. The CDR3 bases are TGCGCCAGCAGCCAGGACCCGGGACCCAGGAGCTCCTATAATTCACCCCTCCACTTT. Encoded protein: CASSQDPGPRSSYNSPLHF.

The chain employs TRBV6-6 and TRBJ2-3; D is uncertain. The germline V gene encodes CDR1 MNHNY and CDR2 SVGAGI (reference sequence). The CDR3 runs to 12 residues. Trimming shortened V by 5 bases and J by 0 bases, and 3 bases separated the two germline ends. CDR3 sequence reads: CASSPSTDTQYF. DNA of the CDR3: TGTGCCAGCAGTCCGAGCACAGATACGCAGTATTTT.

The chain carries TRBV29-1 and TRBJ1-1; D uncertain. The CDR3 has 14 amino acids. Germline CDR1 reads SQVTM; CDR2 reads ANQGSEA. V was clipped by 2 bases and J by 6 bases, with 16 bases between them. This CDR3 is CSVENGRQIPEAFF. DNA for the CDR3: TGCAGCGTTGAAAATGGTCGGCAGATCCCTGAAGCTTTCTTT. The complete variable domain, with remaining parts taken from reference TRBV29-1 and TRBJ1-1, reads SAVISQKPSRDICQRGTSLTIQCQVDSQVTMMFWYRQQPGQSLTLIATANQGSEATYESGFVIDKFPISRPNLTFSTLTVSNMSPEDSSIYLCSVENGRQIPEAFFGQGTRLTVV.

This CDR3 is CAILDATGELFF. CDR3 bases: TGTGCCATTCTAGACGCAACCGGGGAGCTGTTTTTT. This chain links TRBV19 with TRBJ2-2; D remains ambiguous. CDR1 LNHDA and CDR2 SQIVND come from the germline V gene (reference sequence). The CDR3 runs to 12 residues. Trimming stripped 10 bases from V and 5 bases from J, with 11 bases between.

This chain connects TRBV14 to TRBJ2-7; TRBD2 matches at 8 bases. The V gene end was trimmed by 1 base and the J gene end by 3 bases; junction bases not matched to a gene: 5. From germline, CDR1 is SGHDN and CDR2 FVKESK. The CDR3 is 15 amino acids. This CDR3 reads CASSQGSSGFYEQYF. DNA for the CDR3: TGTGCCAGCAGCCAAGGTTCTAGCGGGTTCTACGAGCAGTACTTC.

The chain employs TRBV6-1 and TRBJ1-3, with unresolved D. There are 15 residues in the CDR3. Germline lookup yields CDR1 MNHNS and CDR2 SASEGT. The ends were cut back, 3 bases at V and 3 bases at J, with 12 bases in the middle. In nucleotides, the CDR3 is TGTGCCAGCAGTGACCCAAGGGCCGGTGGAAACACCATATATTTT. Translated, it gives CASSDPRAGGNTIYF.

This chain connects TRBV7-6 to TRBJ2-5; 11 bases line up with TRBD1. Germline-derived CDR1 and CDR2 are SGHVS and FNYEAQ. V trimming: 5 bases; J trimming: 7 bases; junction bases outside the gene matches: 9. This CDR3 spans 15 amino acids. CDR3 coding DNA: TGTGCCAGCAGCCCAGGACAGGGGGCCGTGGGGACCCAGTACTTC. It encodes CASSPGQGAVGTQYF.

The rearrangement uses TRBV5-1 and TRBJ2-2, with 7 bases matching TRBD2. V gave up 0 bases and J gave up 3 bases; unmatched junction bases: 2. CDR3 length equals 15 residues. Germline V gene sequence: CDR1 SGHRS, CDR2 YFSETQ. The CDR3 loop reads CASSLVSGYTGELFF. In DNA, the CDR3 is TGCGCCAGCAGCTTGGTTAGCGGGTACACCGGGGAGCTGTTTTTT.

The chain carries TRBV7-9 and TRBJ2-5, with D hard to call. The CDR3 has 11 residues. Trimming shortened V by 4 bases and J by 4 bases, and 4 bases separated the two germline ends. CDR1 is SEHNR and CDR2 is FQNEAQ in the germline V gene (reference sequence). CDR3 DNA: TGTGCCAGCAGCTGGACAGAGACCCAGTACTTC. Translating it yields CASSWTETQYF.

The chain carries TRBV6-4 and TRBJ1-2; TRBD1 is a possible D gene (5 bases). Germline V lookup: CDR1 MRHNA, CDR2 SNTAGT. The CDR3 extends over 15 amino acids. V gave up 2 bases and J gave up 4 bases, with 14 bases separating them. DNA of the CDR3: TGTGCCAGCAGTGACCGGGGCACAGAGGGCTATGGCTACACCTTC. Its protein product is CASSDRGTEGYGYTF.

The chain carries TRBV5-1 and TRBJ2-3, with TRBD1 matching over 10 bases. This CDR3 has 16 amino acids. Looked up from germline, CDR1 is SGHRS and CDR2 is YFSETQ. The junction had 6 bases not matched to a gene; V was cut back by 4 bases and J by 1 base. CDR3 residues: CASSLSGTGGTDTQYF. CDR3 nucleotide sequence: TGCGCCAGCAGCCTCTCCGGGACAGGGGGCACAGATACGCAGTATTTT.

The J gene is TRBJ2-1, the V gene TRBV5-6; D unclear. This CDR3 region has 12 residues. In germline, CDR1 is SGHDT, CDR2 YYEEEE. Trimming left V 4 bases short and J 5 bases short, with 7 bases between. The CDR3, as DNA: TGTGCCAGCAGCACGGTGGACAATGAGCAGTTCTTC. It is translated as CASSTVDNEQFF. Complete variable domain (other parts from reference TRBV5-6 and TRBJ2-1): DAGVTQSPTHLIKTRGQQVTLRCSPKSGHDTVSWYQQALGQGPQFIFQYYEEEERQRGNFPDRFSGHQFPNYSSELNVNALLLGDSALYLCASSTVDNEQFFGPGTRLTVL.

This chain's CDR3 is CASTRQGPSETQYF. CDR3 nucleotide sequence: TGTGCCAGCACCCGACAGGGGCCGTCAGAGACCCAGTACTTC. This chain joins TRBV2 and TRBJ2-5, with 8 bases lining up with TRBD1. The CDR3 sequence is 14 residues long. The ends lost 7 bases at V and 4 bases at J; junction bases unmatched: 8. Germline V lookup: CDR1 SNHLY, CDR2 FYNNEI.

This chain uses TRBV10-3 with TRBJ1-1; D might be TRBD1 (6 bases). Germline V CDR1 and CDR2: ENHRY, SYGVKD. Trimming cost V 10 bases and J 1 base, with 13 bases left between them. This CDR3 has 13 amino acids. The CDR3 protein is CATAGVPNTEAFF. The DNA for the CDR3 is TGTGCCACGGCAGGGGTACCGAACACTGAAGCTTTCTTT.

The chain carries TRBV5-1 and TRBJ2-3; D gene unclear. This CDR3 has 13 residues. Deletions cut 3 bases from V and 6 bases from J, with 11 bases between. Germline CDR1 is SGHRS and CDR2 is YFSETQ. The CDR3 spells CASSSRVEDTQYF. The CDR3 nucleotides are TGCGCCAGCAGCTCCCGCGTAGAGGATACGCAGTATTTT.

This clone is a singleton in its sample. The chain links TRBV10-1 to TRBJ2-5; unclear D gene. Trimming pared 6 bases from V and 4 bases from J, leaving 9 bases between. This CDR3 spans 12 amino acids. CDR1 and CDR2 (germline): WNHNN, SYGVQD (reference sequence). CDR3 nucleotides: TGCGCCAGCAGCGGCCGGCGAGAGACCCAGTACTTC. This gives the protein CASSGRRETQYF.

The gene calls are TRBV6-1 and TRBJ2-7, with 7 bases matching TRBD2. Unmatched junction bases numbered 4, after V lost 1 base and J lost 1 base. The CDR3 runs 15 residues. Looked up from germline, CDR1 is MNHNS and CDR2 is SASEGT. As DNA, the CDR3 is TGTGCCAGCAGTGAAGGGGCTAGCGGATCCTACGAGCAGTACTTC. This encodes CASSEGASGSYEQYF.

The chain joins TRBV5-1 to TRBJ2-2, with a weak D call TRBD2 (5 bases). The germline CDR1 and CDR2 sequences are SGHRS and YFSETQ. V shed 4 bases and J shed 7 bases, with 20 bases lying between them. This CDR3 comprises 16 residues. As DNA, the CDR3 is TGCGCCAGCAGCCCGGACCAATACGGGGTTGGCGGGGAGCTGTTTTTT. Translation: CASSPDQYGVGGELFF.

The V and J genes are TRBV6-5 and TRBJ2-7; TRBD1 matches at 8 bases. In germline, CDR1 is MNHEY, CDR2 SVGAGI. This CDR3 has 15 residues. V was pared by 0 bases and J by 5 bases, with 6 bases of the junction left unmatched. The chain's CDR3 is CASSYSGRGLNEQYF. In nucleotides, the CDR3 is TGTGCCAGCAGTTACTCTGGCAGGGGGCTGAACGAGCAGTACTTC.

The chain recombines TRBV5-1 with TRBJ2-2; either TRBD1 or TRBD2 may supply D (7 bases each). The CDR3 runs to 16 residues. In germline, CDR1 is SGHRS, CDR2 YFSETQ. V was cut by 4 bases and J by 3 bases, with 16 bases left in between. CDR3 nucleotide sequence: TGCGCCAGCAGCCCCATGGGAGGGGGCGACACCGGGGAGCTGTTTTTT. Translated, it gives CASSPMGGGDTGELFF.

The V call is TRBV5-1, the J call TRBJ2-2; TRBD2 matches at 12 bases. With V trimmed by 3 bases and J by 5 bases, 8 bases remained unmatched. Germline V CDR1 and CDR2: SGHRS, YFSETQ. CDR3 length equals 17 residues. This CDR3 is CASSSTSGSLGTGELFF. The CDR3 DNA is TGCGCCAGCAGCTCGACTAGCGGGAGTTTAGGGACCGGGGAGCTGTTTTTT.

V is TRBV2 and J is TRBJ2-1, with a weak D call TRBD1 (6 bases). Trimming cost V 5 bases and J 9 bases, with 14 bases left between them. CDR1 and CDR2 from the germline V gene are SNHLY and FYNNEI. This CDR3 spans 13 amino acids. DNA for the CDR3: TGTGCCAGCAGTCCGGGACAAGTTCGTGAGCAGTTCTTC. As protein: CASSPGQVREQFF.

The table lists this clone with a count of one. The chain recombines TRBV19 with TRBJ2-7; 8 positions match TRBD1. The length of the CDR3 is 14 residues. Germline CDR1 is LNHDA and CDR2 is SQIVND (reference sequence). Trimming cost V 1 base and J 5 bases; bases outside gene matches: 4. CDR3 sequence reads: CASSIGTGLDEQYF. The CDR3, as DNA: TGTGCCAGTAGTATAGGGACAGGGTTGGACGAGCAGTACTTC.

The chain is built from TRBV5-6 and TRBJ2-5; 8 bases line up with TRBD1. Germline V gene data show CDR1 as SGHDT and CDR2 as YYEEEE. CDR3 length: 13 residues. With 3 bases clipped from V and 4 bases from J, the junction kept 2 bases outside the gene matches. CDR3 bases: TGTGCCAGCAGCTCAACAGGGGGAGAGACCCAGTACTTC. This sequence encodes CASSSTGGETQYF.